The rows below give T cell receptor beta chains drawn from one sample of a study of blood T cells in healthy people across ages. MiXCR, run by TCRdb on the 5' RACE reads, gives a single entry per CDR3 protein. This table has about 1,400,000 distinct CDR3 sequences, 59% appearing once. What was sequenced was blood. All receptors derive from a man between 18 and 35 years old in good health. Both conserved end residues are part of each CDR3. The D gene is left open where the match is weak. Clone size is given for some rows only: seen once, a few or many times, or a class if the clone is expanded.

j_gene: TRBJ2-7
abundance: .
d_gene: .
v_gene: TRBV20-1
CDR3nt: TGCAGTGCTACAAAGTCCGGGGAGCAGTACTTC
CDR3aa: CSATKSGEQYF

j_gene: TRBJ2-5
abundance: .
d_gene: TRBD1
v_gene: TRBV25-1
CDR3nt: TGTGCCAGCAGTGATTGGACAGGGCCCCAAGAGACCCAGTACTTC
CDR3aa: CASSDWTGPQETQYF

j_gene: TRBJ2-4
abundance: once
d_gene: .
v_gene: TRBV21-1
CDR3nt: TGTGCCAGCAGCCCCCGGCCCAAAAACATTCAGTACTTC
CDR3aa: CASSPRPKNIQYF

j_gene: TRBJ1-1
abundance: .
d_gene: .
v_gene: TRBV4-3
CDR3nt: TGCGCCAGCAGCCAAGATATGAGCACTGAAGCTTTCTTT
CDR3aa: CASSQDMSTEAFF

j_gene: TRBJ2-6
abundance: few
d_gene: .
v_gene: TRBV27
CDR3nt: TGTGCCAGCAGTTTCTTAGGAATCTCTGGGGCCAACGTCCTGACTTTC
CDR3aa: CASSFLGISGANVLTF

j_gene: TRBJ2-5
abundance: .
d_gene: .
v_gene: TRBV6-5
CDR3nt: TGTGCCAGCAGTTACTCGCCGGACTACTCCTACAATGAGCAGTACTTC
CDR3aa: CASSYSPDYSYNEQYF

j_gene: TRBJ2-1
abundance: .
d_gene: TRBD2
v_gene: TRBV20-1
CDR3nt: TGCAGCACCCGGGGGGGGCCCAATGAGCAGTTCTTC
CDR3aa: CSTRGGPNEQFF

j_gene: TRBJ1-5
abundance: .
d_gene: TRBD1
v_gene: TRBV9
CDR3nt: TGTGCCAGCAGCGCAGCCGGGACAGGGGTTCAGCCCCAGCATTTT
CDR3aa: CASSAAGTGVQPQHF

j_gene: TRBJ2-1
abundance: .
d_gene: .
v_gene: TRBV11-2
CDR3nt: TGTGCCAGCAGCTTCGGCGGATCCTGCAATGAGCAGTTCTTC
CDR3aa: CASSFGGSCNEQFF

j_gene: TRBJ2-2
abundance: few
d_gene: TRBD2
v_gene: TRBV9
CDR3nt: TGTGCCAGCAGCGTAGGGGGGGGCACCGGGGAGCTGTTTTTT
CDR3aa: CASSVGGGTGELFF

j_gene: TRBJ2-2
abundance: .
d_gene: .
v_gene: TRBV29-1
CDR3nt: TGCAGCGTGATAGCAGACTATACGAACACCGGGGAGCTGTTTTTT
CDR3aa: CSVIADYTNTGELFF

j_gene: TRBJ2-1
abundance: .
d_gene: TRBD2
v_gene: TRBV6-6
CDR3nt: TGTGCCAGCAGTCGAGCGGACGGGAGGGCGAATTATGAGCAGTTCTTC
CDR3aa: CASSRADGRANYEQFF

j_gene: TRBJ2-1
abundance: few
d_gene: .
v_gene: TRBV7-2
CDR3nt: TGTGCCAGCAGCGAACAGGGGGGGACCTACAATGAGCAGTTCTTC
CDR3aa: CASSEQGGTYNEQFF

j_gene: TRBJ2-7
abundance: .
d_gene: TRBD2
v_gene: TRBV20-1
CDR3nt: TGCAGTGCTAGGGTCGGGGGGGGTGCAAATGAGCAGTACTTC
CDR3aa: CSARVGGGANEQYF

j_gene: TRBJ2-1
abundance: .
d_gene: TRBD2
v_gene: TRBV30
CDR3nt: TGTGCCTGGAGTCACACTAGCGGGAGCTATGAGCAGTTCTTC
CDR3aa: CAWSHTSGSYEQFF

j_gene: TRBJ2-3
abundance: few
d_gene: .
v_gene: TRBV6-5
CDR3nt: TGTGCCAGCAGTTCGACCGGGACTTTCACTGGTACGCAGTATTTT
CDR3aa: CASSSTGTFTGTQYF

j_gene: TRBJ2-7
abundance: .
d_gene: .
v_gene: TRBV4-1
CDR3nt: TGCGCCAGCAGCCAAGATGGCCAATTGTTGCAGTACTTC
CDR3aa: CASSQDGQLLQYF

j_gene: TRBJ2-7
abundance: .
d_gene: .
v_gene: TRBV20-1
CDR3nt: TGCAGTGCCCCGGGACAAACCTACGAGCAGTACTTC
CDR3aa: CSAPGQTYEQYF

j_gene: TRBJ2-1
abundance: .
d_gene: TRBD2
v_gene: TRBV20-1
CDR3nt: TGCAGTGCTACCCGGGCCGCGGGGGGATACAATGAGCAGTTCTTC
CDR3aa: CSATRAAGGYNEQFF

j_gene: TRBJ1-5
abundance: .
d_gene: .
v_gene: TRBV2
CDR3nt: TGTGCCAGCAGTGATCAGCTAGGGTATAGCAATCAGCCCCAGCATTTT
CDR3aa: CASSDQLGYSNQPQHF

j_gene: TRBJ2-1
abundance: .
d_gene: .
v_gene: TRBV27
CDR3nt: TGTGCCAGCAGTACCCCACCATTGGAGACCCAGTTCTTC
CDR3aa: CASSTPPLETQFF

j_gene: TRBJ2-2
abundance: .
d_gene: TRBD2
v_gene: TRBV20-1
CDR3nt: TGCAGTGCTAGGGCCTTGGCGGGGGGGATCGGCGGGGAGCTGTTTTTT
CDR3aa: CSARALAGGIGGELFF

j_gene: TRBJ2-7
abundance: few
d_gene: TRBD1
v_gene: TRBV7-2
CDR3nt: TGTGCCAGCAGCTTAAGCGGGACAGGGTTAGATTACGAGCAGTACTTC
CDR3aa: CASSLSGTGLDYEQYF

j_gene: TRBJ2-1
abundance: .
d_gene: .
v_gene: TRBV29-1
CDR3nt: TGCAGCGTTCGACTAGTATTCTACAATGAGCAGTTCTTC
CDR3aa: CSVRLVFYNEQFF

j_gene: TRBJ1-6
abundance: .
d_gene: .
v_gene: TRBV25-1
CDR3nt: TGTGCCAGCAGTGGACCGAGCTCCTATAATTCACCCCTCCACTTT
CDR3aa: CASSGPSSYNSPLHF

j_gene: TRBJ2-7
abundance: .
d_gene: .
v_gene: TRBV10-1
CDR3nt: TGCGCCAGCAGTGAAGGGTCCGCCAGCTACGAGCAGTACTTC
CDR3aa: CASSEGSASYEQYF

j_gene: TRBJ2-7
abundance: .
d_gene: .
v_gene: TRBV29-1
CDR3nt: TGCAGCGTTGTATTCAAATTCACCTACGAGCAGTACTTC
CDR3aa: CSVVFKFTYEQYF

j_gene: TRBJ2-1
abundance: .
d_gene: .
v_gene: TRBV4-1
CDR3nt: TGCGCCAGCAGCCAAGTGGGGGCGAGGGGCTCCTACAATGAGCAGTTCTTC
CDR3aa: CASSQVGARGSYNEQFF

j_gene: TRBJ2-7
abundance: few
d_gene: .
v_gene: TRBV4-2
CDR3nt: TGTGCCAGCAGCCCTCTATCGGGCGCGTTGCAAGCCTACGAGCAGTACTTC
CDR3aa: CASSPLSGALQAYEQYF

j_gene: TRBJ2-7
abundance: .
d_gene: .
v_gene: TRBV5-1
CDR3nt: TGCGCCAGCAGCTCCGCCCCGGGGGCCGCCTACGAGCAGTACTTC
CDR3aa: CASSSAPGAAYEQYF

j_gene: TRBJ1-6
abundance: .
d_gene: .
v_gene: TRBV25-1
CDR3nt: TGTGCCAGCAGTCAGACAGGTCTTTGGTCACCCCTCCACTTT
CDR3aa: CASSQTGLWSPLHF

j_gene: TRBJ2-2
abundance: .
d_gene: TRBD1
v_gene: TRBV11-2
CDR3nt: TGTGCCAGCAGTGCCACAGGGGATAGTGGGGAGCTGTTTTTT
CDR3aa: CASSATGDSGELFF

j_gene: TRBJ1-4
abundance: .
d_gene: .
v_gene: TRBV20-1
CDR3nt: TGCAGTGCTAGCAGTAGACCCCTCGGGTGGGAAAAACTGTTTTTT
CDR3aa: CSASSRPLGWEKLFF

j_gene: TRBJ2-3
abundance: few
d_gene: TRBD2
v_gene: TRBV29-1
CDR3nt: TGCAGCGTCCGTCTAGTCCGGGAGGTTGATACGCAGTATTTT
CDR3aa: CSVRLVREVDTQYF

j_gene: TRBJ1-2
abundance: few
d_gene: TRBD1
v_gene: TRBV5-1
CDR3nt: TGCGCCAGCAGCGCCCGGACAGGGGACGGCTACACCTTC
CDR3aa: CASSARTGDGYTF

j_gene: TRBJ2-6
abundance: .
d_gene: .
v_gene: TRBV7-6
CDR3nt: TGTGCCAGCAGCCCCCAGGACAGCTCTGGGGCCAACGTCCTGACTTTC
CDR3aa: CASSPQDSSGANVLTF

j_gene: TRBJ1-1
abundance: .
d_gene: .
v_gene: TRBV7-2
CDR3nt: TGTGCCAGCAGCTTAATGGGGGCAACGAACACTGAAGCTTTCTTT
CDR3aa: CASSLMGATNTEAFF

j_gene: TRBJ1-6
abundance: .
d_gene: .
v_gene: TRBV5-1
CDR3nt: TGCGCCAGCAGCTTTGGGGGCCCCAGCTCCTATAATTCACCCCTCCACTTT
CDR3aa: CASSFGGPSSYNSPLHF

j_gene: TRBJ1-2
abundance: .
d_gene: .
v_gene: TRBV3-1
CDR3nt: TGTGCCAGCAGCCAAGATCGGCTGGGGGGCTCTAACTATGGCTACACCTTC
CDR3aa: CASSQDRLGGSNYGYTF

j_gene: TRBJ2-4
abundance: few
d_gene: TRBD1
v_gene: TRBV27
CDR3nt: TGTGCCAGCGCTCGAGGGGGACAGGGTAATCACATTCAGTACTTC
CDR3aa: CASARGGQGNHIQYF

j_gene: TRBJ2-7
abundance: few
d_gene: TRBD2
v_gene: TRBV4-1
CDR3nt: TGCGCCAGCAGCCTGGGGGGGATCGCCAGCTCCGAGCAGTACTTC
CDR3aa: CASSLGGIASSEQYF

j_gene: TRBJ2-7
abundance: .
d_gene: .
v_gene: TRBV15
CDR3nt: TGTGCCACCAGCAGAGAAGGAGGGGTCTACGAGCAGTACTTC
CDR3aa: CATSREGGVYEQYF

j_gene: TRBJ1-5
abundance: .
d_gene: .
v_gene: TRBV27
CDR3nt: TGTGCCAGCAGTTTTTCCAGGCAGGGCCATCAGCCCCAGCATTTT
CDR3aa: CASSFSRQGHQPQHF

j_gene: TRBJ2-6
abundance: .
d_gene: TRBD2
v_gene: TRBV20-1
CDR3nt: TGCTCCCCGGGGGGCTCTGGGGCCAACGTCCTGACTTTC
CDR3aa: CSPGGSGANVLTF

j_gene: TRBJ2-7
abundance: .
d_gene: TRBD1
v_gene: TRBV4-3
CDR3nt: TGCGCCAGCAGCCAGTCCGGGACAGGGTTGGACGAGCAGTACTTC
CDR3aa: CASSQSGTGLDEQYF

j_gene: TRBJ2-3
abundance: .
d_gene: TRBD2
v_gene: TRBV6-2/TRBV6-3
CDR3nt: TGTGCCAGCAGACGTACTAGCGTGGGTGCAGATACGCAGTATTTT
CDR3aa: CASRRTSVGADTQYF

j_gene: TRBJ2-1
abundance: .
d_gene: TRBD2
v_gene: TRBV5-1
CDR3nt: TGCGCCAGCAGGATTGGCCAGCGGGAATACAATGAGCAGTTCTTC
CDR3aa: CASRIGQREYNEQFF

j_gene: TRBJ2-7
abundance: few
d_gene: .
v_gene: TRBV10-2
CDR3nt: TGCGCCAGCACCCCAGGGGAGGTGGGGAGATACGAGCAGTACTTC
CDR3aa: CASTPGEVGRYEQYF

j_gene: TRBJ2-7
abundance: once
d_gene: .
v_gene: TRBV12-3/TRBV12-4
CDR3nt: TGTGCCAGCAGCCGTCAAGTAGGACAGCGGGAGCAGTACTTC
CDR3aa: CASSRQVGQREQYF

j_gene: TRBJ2-7
abundance: .
d_gene: .
v_gene: TRBV3-1
CDR3nt: TGTGCCAGCACTGGTTCTAGAACGGAACAGTACTTC
CDR3aa: CASTGSRTEQYF